This record covers a single TCR beta chain. The PCR made use of 60 Vbeta and 13 Jbeta primers. This table comes from immunoSEQ multiplex PCR, and its TCRdb copy is limited to in-frame clones, with some not included. This table holds 150,000 to 200,000 clones, over 80% found once. The CDR3 loop spans 17 amino acids. In germline, CDR1 is SGHNT, CDR2 YENEEA. The V gene end was trimmed by 2 bases and the J gene end by 3 bases; junction bases not matched to a gene: 8. These data originate in a study of cytomegalovirus exposure and HLA in healthy donors. Healthy bone marrow donors made up the donors. The TCR comes from a male donor in good health and CMV-seropositive. The sequenced sample consisted of PBMCs. The chain recombines TRBV11-3 with TRBJ2-1, with 9 bases matching TRBD2. CDR3 amino acids: CASSLLGTSGFYNEQFF. CDR3 in DNA: TGTGCCAGCAGCTTATTGGGAACTAGCGGGTTCTACAATGAGCAGTTCTTC.